These T cell receptor beta chains were read from a single sample in a study of control samples from healthy donors and cancer patients. The table came from immunoSEQ multiplex PCR; TCRdb's copy has only in-frame clones and leaves some out. Seen here are around 26,000 clones, approximately 78% observed once, and the top ten hold about 25%. Sequencing was done on a sample of PBMCs. The origin of the receptors is a man aged 55 to 69 with colorectal cancer. CDR3s include the opening cysteine and the closing phenylalanine or tryptophan. The order of the fields is D gene, clone size, V gene, J gene, CDR3 protein, CDR3 DNA. A D gene is named only where the DNA matches it firmly. The size entry is marked missing in some rows and otherwise reads once, few, many or a size class.

TRBD1	.	TRBV6-5	TRBJ2-3	CASSLGQGISRDTQYF	TGTGCCAGCAGTTTGGGACAGGGGATCTCGAGAGATACGCAGTATTTT
.	.	TRBV30	TRBJ2-2	CAWSASSNTNTGELFF	TGTGCCTGGAGTGCATCAAGTAATACCAACACCGGGGAGCTGTTTTTT
TRBD1	.	TRBV7-6	TRBJ1-6	CASSKDRSSYNSPLHF	TGTGCCAGCTCAAAGGACAGGAGCTCCTATAATTCACCCCTCCACTTT
TRBD1	.	TRBV7-9	TRBJ1-1	CASSFSGGAEAFF	TGTGCCAGCAGCTTTTCAGGGGGCGCCGAAGCTTTCTTT
.	.	TRBV19	TRBJ2-7	CARADRDYSYEQYF	TGTGCCAGAGCGGACAGGGACTACTCCTACGAGCAGTACTTC
TRBD1	.	TRBV6-5	TRBJ1-5	CASRRTGGGGQPQHF	TGTGCCAGCAGGCGCACAGGGGGCGGCGGGCAGCCCCAGCATTTT
.	.	TRBV7-9	TRBJ1-2	CASSFSEDGYTF	TGTGCCAGCAGCTTCTCGGAAGATGGCTACACCTTC
TRBD2	.	TRBV5-1	TRBJ2-4	CASSSGRALAKNIQYF	TGCGCCAGCAGCTCGGGGAGGGCCCTAGCCAAAAACATTCAGTACTTC
TRBD1	.	TRBV7-2	TRBJ1-5	CASTRQGEGQPQHF	TGTGCCAGCACCCGACAGGGCGAGGGTCAGCCCCAGCATTTT
.	.	TRBV3-1/TRBV3-2	TRBJ1-2	CASSQDGRSDLYGYTF	TGTGCCAGCAGCCAAGATGGCAGGTCCGACCTCTATGGCTACACCTTC
TRBD1	few	TRBV13	TRBJ2-2	CASSLGGDRGTPNTGELFF	TGTGCCAGCAGCTTAGGAGGGGACAGGGGGACCCCGAACACCGGGGAGCTGTTTTTT
.	.	TRBV19	TRBJ1-2	CASSIQGANYGYTF	TGTGCCAGTAGTATCCAGGGAGCTAACTATGGCTACACCTTC
TRBD2	.	TRBV29-1	TRBJ2-7	CSVAVASGDEQYF	TGCAGCGTTGCCGTGGCTAGCGGCGACGAGCAGTACTTC
TRBD1	.	TRBV5-1	TRBJ2-7	CASSWASGTGVSSYEQYF	TGCGCCAGCAGCTGGGCCAGCGGGACAGGGGTAAGCTCCTACGAGCAGTACTTC
.	.	TRBV12-3/TRBV12-4	TRBJ1-2	CASSPGGKGYTF	TGTGCCAGCAGTCCAGGAGGGAAGGGCTACACCTTC
TRBD1	.	TRBV24-1	TRBJ1-2	CATSEQGPEGYTF	TGTGCCACCAGTGAACAGGGGCCCGAAGGCTACACCTTC
TRBD1	.	TRBV9	TRBJ2-2	CASSVRDRDTGELFF	TGTGCCAGCAGCGTCCGGGACAGGGACACCGGGGAGCTGTTTTTT
TRBD1	.	TRBV10-3	TRBJ2-3	CATGRTGVSDTQYF	TGTGCCACAGGGAGGACAGGGGTTTCAGATACGCAGTATTTT
TRBD2	.	TRBV19	TRBJ2-1	CASSIEASGGLNEQFF	TGTGCCAGTAGTATAGAGGCTAGCGGGGGGCTAAATGAGCAGTTCTTC
.	.	TRBV7-2	TRBJ1-1	CASSSFPNTEAFF	TGTGCCAGCAGCTCTTTTCCGAACACTGAAGCTTTCTTT
TRBD1	.	TRBV29-1	TRBJ1-1	CSGNRGYTEAFF	TGCAGCGGAAACAGGGGGTACACTGAAGCTTTCTTT
TRBD2	.	TRBV27	TRBJ2-3	CASRTMTSGGAWTDTQYF	TGTGCCAGCAGAACCATGACTAGCGGGGGGGCCTGGACAGATACGCAGTATTTT
.	.	TRBV10-1	TRBJ2-2	CASIGSRNTGELFF	TGCGCCAGCATTGGCTCCAGGAACACCGGGGAGCTGTTTTTT
.	once	TRBV5-1	TRBJ1-2	CASSLAAGMDGYTF	TGCGCCAGCAGCTTGGCGGCAGGGATGGATGGCTACACCTTC
.	.	TRBV12-5	TRBJ2-4	CASGPGSQNIQYF	TGTGCTAGTGGTCCCGGATCCCAGAACATTCAGTACTTC
.	.	TRBV11-2	TRBJ2-7	CASSLEQLQSKQYF	TGTGCCAGCAGCTTAGAACAGCTCCAGAGTAAGCAGTACTTC
TRBD2	.	TRBV2	TRBJ2-3	CASSLRLAGSTDTQYF	TGTGCCAGCAGTCTACGACTAGCGGGCTCCACAGATACGCAGTATTTT
TRBD2	.	TRBV9	TRBJ2-1	CASSVGSGGAASYNEQFF	TGTGCCAGCAGCGTAGGTAGCGGGGGGGCCGCTTCCTACAATGAGCAGTTCTTC
.	.	TRBV5-1	TRBJ1-4	CASSLAQGVGEKLFF	TGCGCCAGCAGCTTGGCTCAAGGGGTCGGCGAAAAACTGTTTTTT
.	.	TRBV19	TRBJ2-7	CASSISSIGQSYEQYF	TGTGCCAGTAGTATAAGTTCGATCGGACAGTCCTACGAGCAGTACTTC
.	.	TRBV4-1	TRBJ1-5	CASSQPRGRGFLGSNQPQHF	TGCGCCAGCAGCCAACCCCGGGGGAGGGGGTTTTTAGGTAGCAATCAGCCCCAGCATTTT
.	.	TRBV30	TRBJ2-1	CAWSVLAGSYNEQFF	TGTGCCTGGAGTGTACTCGCGGGGTCCTACAATGAGCAGTTCTTC
.	once	TRBV5-6	TRBJ2-1	CASSSGDFSYNEQFF	TGTGCCAGCAGCTCAGGGGATTTCTCCTACAATGAGCAGTTCTTC
TRBD1	once	TRBV7-8	TRBJ1-2	CASSRQGVYTF	TGTGCCAGCAGCCGACAGGGCGTCTACACCTTC
TRBD1	.	TRBV14	TRBJ2-3	CASSQPKTGGWGTDTQYF	TGTGCCAGCAGCCAGCCGAAAACAGGGGGCTGGGGCACAGATACGCAGTATTTT
.	.	TRBV2	TRBJ2-2	CASTGRGRGELFF	TGTGCCAGCACCGGCCGGGGGCGAGGGGAGCTGTTTTTT
.	.	TRBV7-9	TRBJ2-3	CASPGVGVTDTQYF	TGTGCCAGCCCCGGAGTGGGCGTCACAGATACGCAGTATTTT
.	.	TRBV3-1/TRBV3-2	TRBJ2-2	CASSQAGGHGELFF	TGTGCCAGCAGCCAAGCTGGGGGACACGGGGAGCTGTTTTTT
.	.	TRBV2	TRBJ1-1	CASTTFSRDTEAFF	TGTGCCAGCACAACCTTCTCACGGGACACTGAAGCTTTCTTT
.	once	TRBV2	TRBJ2-5	CASSRLNQETQYF	TGTGCCAGCAGTAGACTTAACCAAGAGACCCAGTACTTC
TRBD2	.	TRBV7-9	TRBJ2-1	CASSPTSGGLNEQFF	TGTGCCAGCAGCCCCACTAGCGGGGGGCTCAATGAGCAGTTCTTC
.	.	TRBV2	TRBJ1-5	CASSEEEGISNQPQHF	TGTGCCAGCAGTGAAGAGGAGGGGATCAGCAATCAGCCCCAGCATTTT
TRBD1	.	TRBV6-2/TRBV6-3	TRBJ1-1	CASSSRQGVGTEAFF	TGTGCCAGCAGTTCCCGACAGGGGGTCGGCACTGAAGCTTTCTTT